This TCR beta chain emerged from a study of blood T cell repertoires in COVID-19. Study background: T cells, B-cell-depleted T cells, or PBMCs provided the cDNA or gDNA that served as material.

The CDR3 runs 16 residues. The method was immunoSEQ multiplex PCR; TCRdb's version includes in-frame clones alone and lacks a portion of them. The data show 70,000 or so clones, approximately 90% seen once. Sequencing input: peripheral blood. The receptor comes from a man in his 70s with active COVID-19. This chain connects TRBV21-1 to TRBJ2-1; TRBD2, as called in the table, went unchecked against the DNA. TRBV21-1 is a pseudogene. The CDR3 region is CANAPSGGGSYNEQFF. CDR3 nucleotide sequence: TGTGCCAATGCCCCTAGCGGGGGGGGCTCCTACAATGAGCAGTTCTTC.